A single sample is the source of the 15 T cell receptor beta chains below, sequenced in a study of blood T cell repertoires in COVID-19. Produced via immunoSEQ multiplex PCR; TCRdb's table is partial and in-frame only. This table has around 220,000 clones, roughly 84% appearing once. Sequenced material: PBMCs or T cells enriched from blood (not recorded which). The receptors here all came from a woman in her thirties or forties who had recovered from COVID-19.

The V and J genes are TRBV5-1 and TRBJ1-2; D gene unclear. The CDR3 is made up of 13 amino acids. Germline V gene lookup returns CDR1 SGHRS and CDR2 YFSETQ. Deletions cut 4 bases from V and 0 bases from J, with 7 bases between. CDR3 in DNA: TGCGCCAGCAGCCGGGGTTCTAACTATGGCTACACCTTC. Translated, it gives CASSRGSNYGYTF.

The genes are TRBV29-1 and TRBJ2-1; D perhaps matches TRBD2 (6 bases). Germline V gene lookup returns CDR1 SQVTM and CDR2 ANQGSEA. V was cut by 5 bases and J by 10 bases, with 21 bases left in between. The CDR3 sequence is 14 residues long. The CDR3 region is CSVLGLRSSQEQFF. DNA for the CDR3: TGCAGCGTTCTCGGACTACGGTCGTCCCAAGAGCAGTTCTTC.

With regard to this clone: Sequence at one end of the junction differs from germline and may be a read error. J is TRBJ2-1 and V is TRBV30, with TRBD2 matching 9 bases. Germline V gives CDR1 GTSNPN, CDR2 SVGIG (reference sequence). The length of the CDR3 is 11 residues. As DNA, the CDR3 is TGTGCCTGGAGCCGCGGGAGGGCTCCCCTCTTC. Protein: CAWSRGRAPLF.

The rearrangement links TRBV12-3 or TRBV12-4 to TRBJ1-5; D gene ambiguous. The V end lost 4 bases, the J end lost 7 bases, and 8 bases lay between the germline ends. The CDR3 runs 12 residues. Here the CDR3 reads CASSSGGQPQHF. The DNA for the CDR3 is TGTGCCAGCAGTTCAGGAGGACAGCCCCAGCATTTT.

This rearrangement joins TRBV5-1 to TRBJ2-5, with a tentative D call TRBD2 (6 bases). Trimming cost V 5 bases and J 2 bases, with 13 bases left between them. In germline, CDR1 is SGHRS, CDR2 YFSETQ. The length of the CDR3 is 14 residues. The CDR3 nucleotides are TGCGCCAGCAGGGAACTGGGACTTCAAGAGACCCAGTACTTC. Translation gives CASRELGLQETQYF.

The chain recombines TRBV7-9 with TRBJ1-1; D may be TRBD1 (5 bases). The CDR3 length is 12 residues. Germline-derived CDR1 and CDR2 are SEHNR and FQNEAQ (reference sequence). V shed 5 bases and J shed 7 bases, with 11 bases lying between them. Here the CDR3 reads CASSHGGVEAFF. The CDR3 nucleotides are TGTGCCAGCAGCCATGGGGGGGTTGAAGCTTTCTTT.

Only one count was recorded for this clone. The V and J genes are TRBV9 and TRBJ2-1; D is possibly TRBD1 (5 bases). Germline V gene lookup returns CDR1 SGDLS and CDR2 YYNGEE. With 0 bases removed from V and 3 bases from J, the gap between germline ends came to 10 bases. The CDR3 has 15 residues. CDR3 region: CASSVVVGVYNEQFF. The CDR3 region has the DNA TGTGCCAGCAGCGTAGTTGTAGGGGTCTACAATGAGCAGTTCTTC.

This clone has just one count. The CDR3 bases are TGTGCCAGCAGCCACACAGGGGTACCTAATGAAAAACTGTTTTTT. Its protein is CASSHTGVPNEKLFF. The V call is TRBV7-2, the J call TRBJ1-4, with TRBD1 matching 7 bases. The V and J ends lost 5 bases and 3 bases, in that order; junction bases with no gene match: 6. Per the germline V gene, CDR1 is SGHTA and CDR2 is FQGNSA. This CDR3 spans 15 amino acids.

This clone was recorded only once. The chain uses TRBV7-9 and TRBJ1-1; 9 nucleotides agree with TRBD1. This CDR3 has 13 residues. V gave up 5 bases and J gave up 11 bases; unmatched junction bases: 9. Germline V gene lookup returns CDR1 SEHNR and CDR2 FQNEAQ (reference sequence). The CDR3 nucleotides read TGTGCCAGCAGCCGCCCTCTGGACAGGGGTGCTTTCTTT. Its protein product is CASSRPLDRGAFF.

This sequence joins TRBV4-1 and TRBJ1-2, with unresolved D. V was cut by 5 bases and J by 4 bases, with 14 bases left in between. The CDR3 spans 14 residues. Germline lookup yields CDR1 MGHRA and CDR2 YSYEKL. CDR3: CASSSQTSGYGYTF. DNA of the CDR3: TGCGCCAGCAGCTCACAAACTTCAGGCTATGGCTACACCTTC.

The rearrangement uses TRBV29-1 and TRBJ2-7; the D gene is possibly TRBD1 (6 bases). Per the germline V gene, CDR1 is SQVTM and CDR2 is ANQGSEA. The CDR3 extends over 13 amino acids. Trimming cost V 6 bases and J 6 bases, with 18 bases left between them. Here the CDR3 DNA reads TGCAGCGTCGGGACACTAGTCTACTCCGAGCAGTACTTC. This sequence encodes CSVGTLVYSEQYF.

This chain joins TRBV18 and TRBJ2-7, with 10 positions matching TRBD1. V lost 3 bases to trimming and J lost 5 bases; unmatched junction nucleotides: 7. Germline-derived CDR1 and CDR2 are KGHSH and LQKENI. CDR3 size: 15 residues. CDR3 coding DNA: TGTGCCAGCTCACCTGGGCCGGGACAGGGGAACGAGCAGTACTTC. Protein product: CASSPGPGQGNEQYF. Filled out from reference TRBV18 and TRBJ2-7, the complete variable domain reads NAGVMQNPRHLVRRRGQEARLRCSPMKGHSHVYWYRQLPEEGLKFMVYLQKENIIDESGMPKERFSAEFPKEGPSILRIQQVVRGDSAAYFCASSPGPGQGNEQYFGPGTRLTVT.

The rearrangement links TRBV5-1 to TRBJ2-7; 7 bases line up with TRBD1. This CDR3 has 15 residues. The trim removed 6 bases at V and 6 bases at J, leaving 15 bases unmatched. Germline V gene data show CDR1 as SGHRS and CDR2 as YFSETQ. CDR3 DNA: TGCGCCAGCACCCAGCCCGGGACAGCCTCCGGCGAGCAGTACTTC. This codes for CASTQPGTASGEQYF.

This clone was seen a handful of times. The rearrangement joins TRBV28 to TRBJ1-5; D is unclear. The length of the CDR3 is 13 residues. The germline gives CDR1 MDHEN, CDR2 SYDVKM. V lost 7 bases, J lost 0 bases, and 7 bases lay in between. The CDR3 protein is CASIQYSNQPQHF. As DNA, the CDR3 is TGTGCCAGCATCCAGTATAGCAATCAGCCCCAGCATTTT.

This sequence joins TRBV5-1 and TRBJ2-5, with TRBD1 matching over 8 bases. Germline lookup yields CDR1 SGHRS and CDR2 YFSETQ. This CDR3 has 13 amino acids. After removal of 5 bases from V and 4 bases from J, the junction contained 4 bases not matched to a gene. The CDR3 here is CASRPTGAETQYF. DNA for the CDR3: TGCGCCAGCAGGCCGACAGGGGCAGAGACCCAGTACTTC.